Each of the 4 T cell receptor beta chains below was sequenced from the same sample in a study of a mutant IDH1 vaccine in newly diagnosed glioma. Time point given: week 47, end of study. A single vaccine dose contained 300 ug of mutant IDH1 20-mer peptide, and topical imiquimod was used with it. Their antigens remain unidentified. Libraries were prepared by immunoSEQ multiplex PCR; TCRdb keeps only in-frame clonotypes and omits some of them. The sample holds tens of thousands of clones, 65% to 85% seen once. The sample in question was PBMCs, obtained from a glioma patient whose treatment included an IDH1 peptide vaccine. The receptors were sampled from a man aged 40-55 years with glioma.

The chain uses TRBV5-4 and TRBJ2-2; 8 bases map to TRBD1. The V and J ends lost 2 bases and 2 bases, in that order; junction bases with no gene match: 5. The CDR3 contains 16 residues. Germline V lookup: CDR1 SGHNT, CDR2 YYREEE (reference sequence). The CDR3 nucleotides are TGTGCCAGCAGCTTTGGCGCAGGGGGCAACACCGGGGAGCTGTTTTTT. Its protein product is CASSFGAGGNTGELFF.

The table lists this clone with a few counts. J is TRBJ1-1 and V is TRBV4-3; D remains unclear. The CDR3 runs to 13 residues. CDR1 and CDR2 (germline): LGHNA, YSLEER. Between the trimmed V and J ends, which lost 1 base and 5 bases, there was a span of 8 bases. The CDR3 sequence: CASSQVGRTEAFF. CDR3 bases: TGCGCCAGCAGCCAAGTAGGAAGGACTGAAGCTTTCTTT.

A word on this clone: Mismatch with germline at one junction end may stem from a read error. The chain uses TRBV2 and TRBJ2-1, with TRBD1 matching 7 bases. The CDR3 length is 13 residues. Germline V gives CDR1 SNHLY, CDR2 FYNNEI. The CDR3 DNA reads as TGTGCCAGCAGAGAAGAGGGGGCCGCGGAGCAGTTCTTC. It codes for CASREEGAAEQFF.

This rearrangement joins TRBV21-1 to TRBJ2-3; TRBD1 is the table's D call and was not checked against the DNA. TRBV21-1 counts as a pseudogene. The CDR3 is 18 residues long. CDR3 sequence (DNA): TGTGCCAGCAGCTTAAGGCAGGGGACCGAATCTAGCACAGATACGCAGTATTTT. As protein: CASSLRQGTESSTDTQYF.